One T cell receptor (beta chain) is described in this entry. The antigen is undetermined. This sample was taken from a study of identical twins. Template switching (which added a universal primer site) was used, and cDNA carried unique molecular identifiers. TCRdb itself ran the 5' RACE reads through MiXCR, one entry per CDR3 protein. The profile covers around 1.7 million distinct CDR3 sequences, with 32% appearing a single time and over 0.25% taken by the ten largest. Findings and limits, study-wide: Cord blood's abundant beta clonotypes had fewer insertions, unlike memory repertoires. The study drew conclusions from cross-sectional statistical analysis, not from following the same donors.

This TCR was recovered from a newborn girl in good health. The sequencing input was cord blood.

The CDR3 here is CSVDKKGQGENTEAFF. CDR3 DNA sequence: TGCAGCGTTGACAAAAAGGGACAGGGGGAGAACACTGAAGCTTTCTTT. The J gene is TRBJ1-1, the V gene TRBV29-1; TRBD1 agrees at 11 bases. V was pared by 3 bases and J by 1 base, with 7 bases of the junction left unmatched. CDR3 length: 16 amino acids. In germline, CDR1 is SQVTM, CDR2 ANQGSEA.